Listed below are T cell receptor beta chains from one sample, sequenced in a study of T cells in Graves' hyperthyroidism and ophthalmopathy. TCRdb re-called the multiplex PCR reads through MiXCR, storing one row per CDR3 protein. The repertoire holds roughly 570,000 distinct CDR3 sequences, about half seen once, with 15% to 20% in the top ten. Source material: peripheral blood or thyroid tissue (not recorded which). Every receptor here comes from an adult woman with Graves' disease, either hyperthyroidism or ophthalmopathy (not recorded which). The CDR3 runs from the conserved cysteine through the conserved F or W. The D gene is left open where the match is weak. Clone size is not always given. Where it is, it says once, few, many or a class for expanded clones.

clone_size	v_call	j_call	d_call	cdr3_aa	cdr3_nt
many	TRBV7-9	TRBJ1-1	-	CASSPPNWGGRNTEAFF	TGTGCCAGCAGTCCCCCTAATTGGGGCGGTAGGAACACTGAAGCTTTCTTT
many	TRBV4-1	TRBJ1-6	TRBD1	CASSLRGTGGSSSYNSPLHF	TGCGCCAGCAGCCTTCGTGGGACAGGGGGCTCAAGCTCCTATAATTCACCCCTCCACTTT
-	TRBV24-1	TRBJ2-5	-	CATRGDRETQYF	TGTGCCACCAGGGGGGATAGAGAGACCCAGTACTTC
-	TRBV10-1	TRBJ2-6	-	CASSESRRNGSSGANVLTF	TGCGCCAGCAGTGAGTCGCGGCGGAACGGCAGCTCTGGGGCCAACGTCCTGACTTTC
once	TRBV10-3	TRBJ2-5	-	CAISESGPTETQYF	TGTGCCATCAGTGAGTCGGGGCCCACCGAGACCCAGTACTTC
many	TRBV4-2	TRBJ1-4	-	CASSQAPSGRSEKLFF	TGTGCCAGCAGCCAAGCCCCATCAGGGCGCAGTGAAAAACTGTTTTTT
-	TRBV6-1	TRBJ1-5	-	CASGGGTGPQHF	TGTGCCAGCGGAGGGGGAACGGGTCCCCAGCATTTT
-	TRBV10-3	TRBJ2-5	TRBD1	CAISSETGAQETQYF	TGTGCCATCAGTTCCGAGACAGGGGCTCAAGAGACCCAGTACTTC
-	TRBV20-1	TRBJ2-5	-	CSAKDRRSQGETQYF	TGCAGTGCCAAGGACCGGCGCTCGCAGGGAGAGACCCAGTACTTC
few	TRBV2	TRBJ2-5	-	CASSGGGGETQYF	TGTGCCAGCAGCGGGGGCGGTGGGGAGACCCAGTACTTC
many	TRBV19	TRBJ2-7	TRBD1	CASTQTGAGGEQYF	TGTGCCAGTACCCAAACAGGGGCCGGCGGCGAGCAGTACTTC
-	TRBV2	TRBJ2-1	-	CASRERNSYNEQFF	TGTGCCAGCAGAGAGCGGAACTCCTACAATGAGCAGTTCTTC
-	TRBV7-6	TRBJ2-6	-	CASSFGDTSGANVLTF	TGTGCCAGCAGCTTTGGGGACACCTCTGGGGCCAACGTCCTGACTTTC
-	TRBV7-2	TRBJ2-7	-	CASSPRRSPNTYEQYF	TGTGCCAGCAGCCCTAGAAGGAGCCCTAACACCTACGAGCAGTACTTC
-	TRBV15	TRBJ2-7	TRBD1	CATGTAREQYF	TGTGCCACCGGGACAGCAAGGGAGCAGTACTTC
many	TRBV20-1	TRBJ2-7	-	CSARSYSVYEQYF	TGCAGTGCCCGGTCCTACTCCGTCTACGAGCAGTACTTC
-	TRBV15	TRBJ1-3	TRBD1	CATSFLGGLRSGNTIYF	TGTGCCACCAGCTTCTTAGGGGGCCTACGCTCTGGAAACACCATATATTTT
-	TRBV4-1	TRBJ1-4	-	CASSRGGLFF	TGCGCCAGCAGCCGCGGTGGACTGTTTTTT
-	TRBV7-9	TRBJ1-1	-	CASSYSPPTSTEAFF	TGTGCCAGCAGCTACAGTCCCCCCACGAGCACTGAAGCTTTCTTT
-	TRBV29-1	TRBJ2-5	-	CSASRGRGETQYF	TGCAGCGCCAGTCGGGGTAGGGGAGAGACCCAGTACTTC
-	TRBV20-1	TRBJ1-4	-	CSATRGRDQGGEKLFF	TGCAGTGCTACCCGGGGTAGGGATCAAGGGGGTGAAAAACTGTTTTTT
-	TRBV7-9	TRBJ1-2	TRBD1	CASSPNRGIGYTF	TGTGCCAGCAGCCCTAACAGGGGCATTGGCTACACCTTC
many	TRBV7-2	TRBJ2-5	-	CASSFTPQETQYF	TGTGCCAGCAGCTTCACACCGCAAGAGACCCAGTACTTC
many	TRBV20-1	TRBJ2-2	-	CSATIRNTGELFF	TGCAGTGCTACCATCAGGAACACCGGGGAGCTGTTTTTT
-	TRBV11-2	TRBJ2-5	-	CASSLRHVRTLQETQYF	TGTGCCAGCAGCTTACGGCATGTCAGGACGCTACAAGAGACCCAGTACTTC
few	TRBV9	TRBJ1-1	-	CASSVGGWGDEAFF	TGTGCCAGCAGCGTAGGAGGATGGGGGGATGAAGCTTTCTTT
-	TRBV20-1	TRBJ2-5	-	CSASSAGRNQETQYF	TGCAGTGCCAGCAGCGCCGGACGGAACCAAGAGACCCAGTACTTC
-	TRBV5-1	TRBJ2-7	-	CASSVTGYDEQYF	TGTGCCAGCAGCGTAACTGGGTACGACGAGCAGTACTTC
-	TRBV7-9	TRBJ2-7	TRBD2	CASSFLAGGYEQYF	TGTGCCAGCAGTTTTTTAGCGGGAGGGTACGAGCAGTACTTC
many	TRBV19	TRBJ1-1	-	CASSTRRPVSPDTEAFF	TGTGCCAGTAGTACACGCCGACCAGTTTCTCCGGACACTGAAGCTTTCTTT
few	TRBV20-1	TRBJ1-5	TRBD1	CSASRDTGVNQPQHF	TGCAGTGCTAGTCGGGATACAGGGGTAAATCAGCCCCAGCATTTT
many	TRBV12-3/TRBV12-4	TRBJ1-5	TRBD1	CASTGGHNQPQHF	TGTGCCAGCACAGGGGGCCACAATCAGCCCCAGCATTTT
many	TRBV19	TRBJ2-7	-	CASSMGGTAYEQYF	TGTGCCAGTAGTATGGGGGGTACGGCCTACGAGCAGTACTTC
-	TRBV20-1	TRBJ1-1	TRBD1	CSARLDRGTEAFF	TGCAGTGCTCGCCTCGACAGGGGGACTGAAGCTTTCTTT
-	TRBV4-2	TRBJ2-2	-	CASSQEGLLLATGELFF	TGTGCCAGCAGCCAAGAGGGGCTATTATTGGCCACCGGGGAGCTGTTTTTT